The 20 T cell receptor beta chains below all came from one sample that was sequenced in a study of response to subunit inactivated influenza vaccine. In TCRdb, the RT-PCR reads were re-called with MiXCR into one record per CDR3 protein. Of roughly 550,000 distinct CDR3 sequences listed, 20% to 25% are singletons. This sample was shared with a second study, whose subject was T cells expressing NK-cell markers. According to that study: TCR beta cDNA was generated via 5'RACE template switching incorporating UMIs.

The sequences come from CD4+ T cells sorted from PBMCs, collected about 11 days after vaccination. The origin of the receptors is a man between 50 and 59 years old who received an inactivated influenza vaccine.

The V call is TRBV7-9, the J call TRBJ1-1; D unresolved. V shed 1 base and J shed 5 bases, with 11 bases lying between them. Germline-derived CDR1 and CDR2 are SEHNR and FQNEAQ (reference sequence). The CDR3 extends over 14 amino acids. CDR3 region: CASSLGQAGTEAFF. The CDR3 region has the DNA TGTGCCAGCAGCTTAGGCCAGGCCGGGACTGAAGCTTTCTTT.

This clonotype has only a few counts. In DNA, the CDR3 is TGTGCCAGCAGCTCCCCAGGGAGCCGCACCGGGGAGCTGTTTTTT. Translating it yields CASSSPGSRTGELFF. This chain uses TRBV28 with TRBJ2-2; D may match TRBD1 or TRBD2 (5 bases each). Trimming removed 6 bases at V and 4 bases at J, with 15 bases between. The V gene's germline CDR1 is MDHEN and CDR2 SYDVKM. CDR3 size: 15 residues.

V and J are TRBV4-1 and TRBJ2-5; possible D gene TRBD2, 6 bases. V was pared by 6 bases and J by 5 bases, with 19 bases between. The CDR3 spans 15 residues. Germline CDR1 is MGHRA and CDR2 is YSYEKL. CDR3 bases: TGCGCCAGCAGTCAGGACGGGGGAAGAGGCGAGACCCAGTACTTC. Protein product: CASSQDGGRGETQYF.

This chain joins TRBV5-1 and TRBJ2-1, with TRBD2 as a possible D gene (6 bases). This CDR3 comprises 13 residues. The germline V and J ends were trimmed by 3 bases and 8 bases, with 12 bases remaining between them. Germline V gene lookup returns CDR1 SGHRS and CDR2 YFSETQ. In DNA, the CDR3 is TGCGCCAGCAGCTCGGGGACTCAGGATGAGCAGTTCTTC. As protein: CASSSGTQDEQFF.

The genes are TRBV6-2 or TRBV6-3 and TRBJ2-7; TRBD1 matches 7 bases. This CDR3 is 14 amino acids long. Germline V gene lookup returns CDR1 MNHEY and CDR2 SVGEGT. Trimming at V came to 6 bases and at J to 3 bases, leaving 8 bases not matched to a gene. The CDR3 region has the DNA TGTGCCAGCAGAGAACAGGGGACGGACTACGAGCAGTACTTC. This encodes CASREQGTDYEQYF.

This chain uses TRBV20-1 with TRBJ1-4; D remains unclear. Germline loops: CDR1 DFQATT, CDR2 SNEGSKA (reference sequence). The CDR3 contains 15 residues. V gave up 3 bases and J gave up 0 bases, with 11 bases separating them. The CDR3 region is CSASDNIATNEKLFF. CDR3 nucleotide sequence: TGCAGTGCTAGCGACAACATAGCAACTAATGAAAAACTGTTTTTT.

The V and J genes are TRBV5-4 and TRBJ1-1; perhaps TRBD1 as D (6 bases). Germline CDR1 SGHNT, CDR2 YYREEE (reference sequence). The V end lost 0 bases, the J end lost 4 bases, and 10 bases lay between the germline ends. This CDR3 has 14 residues. The CDR3 DNA sequence: TGTGCCAGCAGCTTGGACAGGGCTGGCACTGAAGCTTTCTTT. Its translation is CASSLDRAGTEAFF.

This sequence joins TRBV11-2 and TRBJ2-1, with D possibly matching TRBD2 (5 bases). Germline lookup yields CDR1 SGHAT and CDR2 FQNNGV. The CDR3 is 18 residues long. The V end was cut by 1 base, the J end by 0 bases, with 16 bases between. The CDR3 bases are TGTGCCAGCAGCTTAGTTGCCCCAGGCGCGGGCTCCTACAATGAGCAGTTCTTC. Amino acids: CASSLVAPGAGSYNEQFF.

The genes are TRBV12-3 or TRBV12-4 and TRBJ2-2, with 8 bases fitting TRBD2. The CDR3 length is 15 residues. J gave up 6 bases and V 5 bases, and 8 bases lay outside the gene matches. Here the CDR3 reads CASSVRGGRAGELFF. The CDR3, as DNA: TGTGCCAGCAGTGTTCGGGGGGGCAGGGCCGGGGAGCTGTTTTTT.

In this sample, this clonotype turned up a few times. V and J are TRBV5-1 and TRBJ2-1; 10 bases are a match to TRBD2. The CDR3 sequence is 15 residues long. Germline V gene data show CDR1 as SGHRS and CDR2 as YFSETQ. The trim removed 6 bases at V and 1 base at J, leaving 4 bases unmatched. The CDR3 DNA sequence: TGCGCCAGCAACGAACTAGCGGGGTCCTACAATGAGCAGTTCTTC. It translates to CASNELAGSYNEQFF.

This clonotype showed up just a few times. The V and J genes are TRBV6-2 or TRBV6-3 and TRBJ2-3, with TRBD2 matching 10 bases. CDR1 and CDR2 from the germline V gene are MNHEY and SVGEGT. The CDR3 runs 16 residues. V was pared by 6 bases and J by 2 bases, with 8 bases of the junction left unmatched. CDR3 residues: CASRNPSGRYTDTQYF. The CDR3, as DNA: TGTGCCAGCAGAAACCCTAGCGGGAGATACACAGATACGCAGTATTTT.

The chain is built from TRBV10-3 and TRBJ2-2; TRBD2 matches 9 bases. The V and J ends lost 7 bases and 3 bases, in that order; junction bases with no gene match: 9. Germline assignment: CDR1 ENHRY and CDR2 SYGVKD. The CDR3 sequence is 16 residues long. CDR3 loop: CAITPSGGSDTGELFF. As DNA, the CDR3 is TGTGCCATCACTCCCAGCGGGGGGTCGGACACCGGGGAGCTGTTTTTT.

V usage is TRBV20-1 and J usage is TRBJ1-6; 9 bases map to TRBD1. The CDR3 length is 15 residues. From germline, CDR1 is DFQATT and CDR2 SNEGSKA (reference sequence). V shed 3 bases and J 9 bases; nucleotides not matched to a gene: 9. The CDR3 nucleotides are TGCAGTGCTAGGATCTTAGACAGGGGGACTTCACCCCTCCACTTT. The encoded protein is CSARILDRGTSPLHF.

This clonotype was picked up a small number of times. V and J are TRBV29-1 and TRBJ2-3; D is perhaps TRBD2 (6 bases). Trimming shortened V by 2 bases and J by 4 bases, and 10 bases separated the two germline ends. The CDR3 has 13 residues. Germline assignment: CDR1 SQVTM and CDR2 ANQGSEA. CDR3 sequence reads: CSVELGGSDTQYF. The DNA for the CDR3 is TGCAGCGTTGAACTCGGGGGTTCAGATACGCAGTATTTT.

This clonotype occurred a few times. The chain joins TRBV29-1 to TRBJ2-5, with D perhaps matching TRBD2 (6 bases). Per the germline V gene, CDR1 is SQVTM and CDR2 is ANQGSEA. V was pared by 5 bases and J by 3 bases, with 10 bases between. The length of the CDR3 is 12 residues. The CDR3 region has the DNA TGCAGCGTTACTCCGGGGGAAGAGACCCAGTACTTC. This gives the protein CSVTPGEETQYF.

The rearrangement links TRBV12-3 or TRBV12-4 to TRBJ2-1; 14 positions match TRBD2. The CDR3 runs 18 residues. The ends lost 7 bases at V and 3 bases at J; junction bases unmatched: 11. The CDR3 protein is CASNPGLAGESFYNEQFF. CDR3 DNA: TGTGCCAGCAACCCGGGACTAGCGGGAGAGTCCTTCTACAATGAGCAGTTCTTC.

The chain employs TRBV14 and TRBJ1-1; tentative D call: TRBD1 (6 bases). With 4 bases removed from V and 5 bases from J, the gap between germline ends came to 14 bases. The CDR3 consists of 14 residues. Germline V gene lookup returns CDR1 SGHDN and CDR2 FVKESK. The CDR3 is CASSPQIQGTEAFF. CDR3 bases: TGTGCCAGCAGCCCTCAAATACAGGGTACTGAAGCTTTCTTT.

The rearrangement joins TRBV7-2 to TRBJ2-3; TRBD2 matches at 7 bases. In germline, CDR1 is SGHTA, CDR2 FQGNSA. The CDR3 extends over 15 amino acids. Unmatched junction bases numbered 6, after V lost 5 bases and J lost 1 base. CDR3 bases: TGTGCCAGCAGCCCGGGACTAACCCGCACAGATACGCAGTATTTT. This translates into CASSPGLTRTDTQYF.

V is TRBV7-7 and J is TRBJ1-1; TRBD1 agrees at 10 bases. After removal of 3 bases from V and 5 bases from J, the junction contained 9 bases not matched to a gene. CDR1 is SSHAT and CDR2 is FNYEAQ in the germline V gene (reference sequence). The length of the CDR3 is 16 residues. CDR3 residues: CASSFLDRGLWTEAFF. The CDR3 DNA sequence: TGTGCCAGCAGCTTTCTCGACAGGGGGCTTTGGACTGAAGCTTTCTTT. Based on the CDR3 plus reference TRBV7-7 and TRBJ1-1, the full variable domain is GAGVSQSPRYKVTKRGQDVTLRCDPISSHATLYWYQQALGQGPEFLTYFNYEAQPDKSGLPSDRFSAERPEGSISTLTIQRTEQRDSAMYRCASSFLDRGLWTEAFFGQGTRLTVV.

This clonotype was counted at least ten times. This chain links TRBV7-8 with TRBJ2-1; no clear D. V lost 0 bases to trimming and J lost 0 bases, with 9 bases between them. The CDR3 runs 16 residues. Germline CDR1 reads SGHVS; CDR2 reads FQNEAQ. Written as DNA, the CDR3 is TGTGCCAGCAGCTTAGCGCTGTTAACCTCCTACAATGAGCAGTTCTTC. As protein: CASSLALLTSYNEQFF.